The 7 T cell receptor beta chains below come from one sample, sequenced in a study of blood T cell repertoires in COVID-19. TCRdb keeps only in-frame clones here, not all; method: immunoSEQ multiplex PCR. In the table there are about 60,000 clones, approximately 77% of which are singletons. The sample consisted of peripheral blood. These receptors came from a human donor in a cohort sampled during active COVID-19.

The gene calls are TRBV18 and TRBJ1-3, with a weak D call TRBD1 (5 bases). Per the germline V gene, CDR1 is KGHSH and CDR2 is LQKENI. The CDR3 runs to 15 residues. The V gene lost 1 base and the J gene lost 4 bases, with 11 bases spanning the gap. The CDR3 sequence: CASSPRQGPGNTIYF. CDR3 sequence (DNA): TGTGCCAGCTCACCACGTCAGGGTCCAGGAAACACCATATATTTT. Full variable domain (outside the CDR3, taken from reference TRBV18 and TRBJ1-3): NAGVMQNPRHLVRRRGQEARLRCSPMKGHSHVYWYRQLPEEGLKFMVYLQKENIIDESGMPKERFSAEFPKEGPSILRIQQVVRGDSAAYFCASSPRQGPGNTIYFGEGSWLTVV.

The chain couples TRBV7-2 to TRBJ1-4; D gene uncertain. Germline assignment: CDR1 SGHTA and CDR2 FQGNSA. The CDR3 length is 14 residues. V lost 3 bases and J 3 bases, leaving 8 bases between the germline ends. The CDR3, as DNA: TGTGCCAGCAGCTTGGGAGCGGCTAATGAAAAACTGTTTTTT. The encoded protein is CASSLGAANEKLFF.

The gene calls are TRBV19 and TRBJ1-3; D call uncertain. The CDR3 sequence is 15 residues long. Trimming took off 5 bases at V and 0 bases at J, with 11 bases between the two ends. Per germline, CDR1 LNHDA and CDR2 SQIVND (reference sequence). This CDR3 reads CASSAAVTSGNTIYF. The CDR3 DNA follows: TGTGCCAGTAGTGCTGCAGTTACCTCTGGAAACACCATATATTTT.

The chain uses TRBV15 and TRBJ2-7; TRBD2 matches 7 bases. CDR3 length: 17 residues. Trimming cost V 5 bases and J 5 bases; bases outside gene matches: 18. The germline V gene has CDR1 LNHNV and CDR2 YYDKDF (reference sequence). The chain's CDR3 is CATSSRPGGGKRNEQYF. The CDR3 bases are TGTGCCACCAGCTCCAGGCCGGGGGGAGGGAAGAGGAACGAGCAGTACTTC.

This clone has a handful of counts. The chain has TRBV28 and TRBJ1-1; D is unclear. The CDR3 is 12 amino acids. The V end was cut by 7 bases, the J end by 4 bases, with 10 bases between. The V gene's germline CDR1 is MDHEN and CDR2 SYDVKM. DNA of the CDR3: TGTGCCAGCAATTCGGTCCCCACTGAAGCTTTCTTT. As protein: CASNSVPTEAFF.

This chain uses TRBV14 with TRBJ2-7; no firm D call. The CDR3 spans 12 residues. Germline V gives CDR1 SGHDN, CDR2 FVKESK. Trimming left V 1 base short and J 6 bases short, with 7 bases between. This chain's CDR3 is CASSQVGSEQYF. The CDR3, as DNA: TGTGCCAGCAGCCAAGTGGGCAGCGAGCAGTACTTC.

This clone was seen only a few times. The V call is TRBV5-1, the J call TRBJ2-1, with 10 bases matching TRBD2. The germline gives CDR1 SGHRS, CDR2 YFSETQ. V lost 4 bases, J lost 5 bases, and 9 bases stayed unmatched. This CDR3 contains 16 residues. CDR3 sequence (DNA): TGCGCCAGCAGCCTCCCTAGCGGGAGTAGGCACAATGAGCAGTTCTTC. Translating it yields CASSLPSGSRHNEQFF.